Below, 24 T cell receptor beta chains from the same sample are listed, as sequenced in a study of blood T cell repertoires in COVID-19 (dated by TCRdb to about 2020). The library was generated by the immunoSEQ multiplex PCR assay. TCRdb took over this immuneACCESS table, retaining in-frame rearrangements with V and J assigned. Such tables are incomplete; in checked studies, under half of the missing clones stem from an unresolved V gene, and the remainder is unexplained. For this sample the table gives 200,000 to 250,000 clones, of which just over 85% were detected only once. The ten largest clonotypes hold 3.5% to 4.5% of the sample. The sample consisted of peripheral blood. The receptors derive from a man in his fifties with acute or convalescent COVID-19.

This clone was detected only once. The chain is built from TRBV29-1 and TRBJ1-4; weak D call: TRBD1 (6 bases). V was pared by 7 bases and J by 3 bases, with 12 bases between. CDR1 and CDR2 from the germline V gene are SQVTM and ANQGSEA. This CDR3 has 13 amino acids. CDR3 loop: CSALGGPNEKLFF. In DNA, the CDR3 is TGCAGCGCCCTAGGGGGACCTAATGAAAAACTGTTTTTT. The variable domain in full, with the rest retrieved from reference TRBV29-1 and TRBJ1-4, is SAVISQKPSRDICQRGTSLTIQCQVDSQVTMMFWYRQQPGQSLTLIATANQGSEATYESGFVIDKFPISRPNLTFSTLTVSNMSPEDSSIYLCSALGGPNEKLFFGSGTQLSVL.

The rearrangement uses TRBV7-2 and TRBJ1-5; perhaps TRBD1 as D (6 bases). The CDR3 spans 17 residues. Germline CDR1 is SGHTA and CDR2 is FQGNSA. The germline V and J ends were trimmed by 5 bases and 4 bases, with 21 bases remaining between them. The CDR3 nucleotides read TGTGCCAGCAGCCTCGGGCAGGGGATATATCGGAATCAGCCCCAGCATTTT. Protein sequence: CASSLGQGIYRNQPQHF. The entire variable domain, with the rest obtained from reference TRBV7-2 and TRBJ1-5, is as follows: GAGVSQSPSNKVTEKGKDVELRCDPISGHTALYWYRQSLGQGLEFLIYFQGNSAPDKSGLPSDRFSAERTGGSVSTLTIQRTQQEDSAVYLCASSLGQGIYRNQPQHFGDGTRLSIL.

The CDR3 region has the DNA TGTGCCAGCAGCTCAGGGGTTGATGAGACCCAGTACTTC. This gives the protein CASSSGVDETQYF. The V gene is TRBV3-1 (or the pseudogene TRBV3-2), the J gene TRBJ2-5, with D possibly matching TRBD1 (6 bases). V dropped 5 bases and J dropped 5 bases, with 12 bases sitting between them. Looked up from germline, CDR1 is LGHDT and CDR2 is YNNKEL (reference sequence). The CDR3 is made up of 13 amino acids.

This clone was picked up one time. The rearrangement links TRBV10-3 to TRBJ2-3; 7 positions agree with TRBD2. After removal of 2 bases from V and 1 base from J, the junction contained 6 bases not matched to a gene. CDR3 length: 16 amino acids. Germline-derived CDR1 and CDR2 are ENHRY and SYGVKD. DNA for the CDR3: TGTGCCATCAGTGAGCCCGGGGGAGGGCGCACAGATACGCAGTATTTT. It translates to CAISEPGGGRTDTQYF.

CDR3 protein: CAISPRDRAPTEAFF. CDR3 sequence (DNA): TGTGCCATCAGTCCCCGGGACAGGGCTCCCACTGAAGCTTTCTTT. The chain is built from TRBV10-3 and TRBJ1-1, with TRBD1 matching 9 bases. There are 15 residues in the CDR3. Germline CDR1 ENHRY, CDR2 SYGVKD. Germline trimming cut 5 bases from V and 4 bases from J; bases unmatched to any gene: 8.

The CDR3 loop reads CASSEPRRGGTNTEAFF. The CDR3 bases are TGTGCCAGCAGTGAACCCCGACGCGGGGGAACTAACACTGAAGCTTTCTTT. V gene TRBV6-1 combines with J gene TRBJ1-1, with D maybe TRBD1 (5 bases). Looked up from germline, CDR1 is MNHNS and CDR2 is SASEGT. Trimming took off 2 bases at V and 2 bases at J, with 18 bases between the two ends. The CDR3 is 17 residues long.

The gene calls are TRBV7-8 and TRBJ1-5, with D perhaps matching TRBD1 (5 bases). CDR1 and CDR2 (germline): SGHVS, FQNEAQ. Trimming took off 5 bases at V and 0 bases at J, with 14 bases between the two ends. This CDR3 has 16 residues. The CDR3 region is CASSPFGGYSNQPQHF. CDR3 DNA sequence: TGTGCCAGCAGCCCTTTCGGGGGATATAGCAATCAGCCCCAGCATTTT.

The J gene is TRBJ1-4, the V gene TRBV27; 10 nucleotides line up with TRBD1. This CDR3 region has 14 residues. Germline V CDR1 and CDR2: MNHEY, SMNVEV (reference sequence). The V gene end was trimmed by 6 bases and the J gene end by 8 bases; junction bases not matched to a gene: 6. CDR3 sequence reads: CASRTDRGPEKLFF. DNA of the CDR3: TGTGCCAGCAGGACTGACAGGGGGCCGGAAAAACTGTTTTTT.

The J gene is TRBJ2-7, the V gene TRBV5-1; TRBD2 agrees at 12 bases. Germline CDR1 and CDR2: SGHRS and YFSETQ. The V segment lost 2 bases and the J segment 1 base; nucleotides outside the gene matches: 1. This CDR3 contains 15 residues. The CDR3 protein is CASSLLAGGSYEQYF. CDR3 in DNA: TGCGCCAGCAGCTTACTAGCGGGGGGATCCTACGAGCAGTACTTC.

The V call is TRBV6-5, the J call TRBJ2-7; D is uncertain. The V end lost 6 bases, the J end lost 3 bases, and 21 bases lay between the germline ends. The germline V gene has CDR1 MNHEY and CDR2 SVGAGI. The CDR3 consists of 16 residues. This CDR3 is CASSYGPTKTSYEQYF. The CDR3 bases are TGTGCCAGCAGCTACGGCCCTACGAAGACAAGCTACGAGCAGTACTTC.

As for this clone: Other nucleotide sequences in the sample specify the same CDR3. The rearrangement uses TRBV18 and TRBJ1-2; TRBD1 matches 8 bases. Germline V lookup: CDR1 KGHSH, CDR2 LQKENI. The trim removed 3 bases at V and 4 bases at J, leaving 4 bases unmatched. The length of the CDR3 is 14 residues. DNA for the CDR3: TGTGCCAGCTCACCGCCTGGGACAGGCTATGGCTACACCTTC. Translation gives CASSPPGTGYGYTF.

The CDR3: CASAGGYSNQPQHF. The CDR3 DNA is TGTGCCAGTGCTGGAGGCTATAGCAATCAGCCCCAGCATTTT. The genes are TRBV19 and TRBJ1-5; D is uncertain. The V and J ends lost 8 bases and 0 bases respectively, with 11 bases between them. This CDR3 has 14 amino acids. Germline V lookup: CDR1 LNHDA, CDR2 SQIVND (reference sequence). Full variable domain (missing parts from reference TRBV19 and TRBJ1-5): DGGITQSPKYLFRKEGQNVTLSCEQNLNHDAMYWYRQDPGQGLRLIYYSQIVNDFQKGDIAEGYSVSREKKESFPLTVTSAQKNPTAFYLCASAGGYSNQPQHFGDGTRLSIL.

CDR3 residues: CSGGNKEKLFF. The CDR3, as DNA: TGCAGCGGGGGGAACAAGGAAAAACTGTTTTTT. The chain recombines TRBV29-1 with TRBJ1-4, with a tentative D call TRBD1 (5 bases). This CDR3 comprises 11 residues. Trimming removed 7 bases at V and 8 bases at J, with 11 bases between. Germline V gives CDR1 SQVTM, CDR2 ANQGSEA.

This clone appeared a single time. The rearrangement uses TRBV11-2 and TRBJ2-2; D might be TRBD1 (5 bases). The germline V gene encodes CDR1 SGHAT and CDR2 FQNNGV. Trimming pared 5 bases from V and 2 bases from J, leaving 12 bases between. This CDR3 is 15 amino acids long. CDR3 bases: TGTGCCAGCAGCCCAATAGGGGCTAACACCGGGGAGCTGTTTTTT. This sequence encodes CASSPIGANTGELFF. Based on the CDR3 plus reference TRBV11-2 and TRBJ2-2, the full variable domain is EAGVAQSPRYKIIEKRQSVAFWCNPISGHATLYWYQQILGQGPKLLIQFQNNGVVDDSQLPKDRFSAERLKGVDSTLKIQPAKLEDSAVYLCASSPIGANTGELFFGEGSRLTVL.

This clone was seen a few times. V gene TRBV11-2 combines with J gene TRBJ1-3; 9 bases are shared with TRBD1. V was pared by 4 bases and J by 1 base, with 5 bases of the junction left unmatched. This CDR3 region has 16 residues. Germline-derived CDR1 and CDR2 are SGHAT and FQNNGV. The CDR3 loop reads CASSSRGTGSGNTIYF. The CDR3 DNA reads TGTGCCAGCAGCTCGAGGGGGACAGGGTCTGGAAACACCATATATTTT.

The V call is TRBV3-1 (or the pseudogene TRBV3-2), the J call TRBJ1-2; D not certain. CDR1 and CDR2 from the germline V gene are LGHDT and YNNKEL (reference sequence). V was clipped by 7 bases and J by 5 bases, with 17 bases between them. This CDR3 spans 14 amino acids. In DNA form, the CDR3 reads TGTGCCAGCAACCGTCGGGGTAGGATGTATGGCTACACCTTC. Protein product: CASNRRGRMYGYTF.

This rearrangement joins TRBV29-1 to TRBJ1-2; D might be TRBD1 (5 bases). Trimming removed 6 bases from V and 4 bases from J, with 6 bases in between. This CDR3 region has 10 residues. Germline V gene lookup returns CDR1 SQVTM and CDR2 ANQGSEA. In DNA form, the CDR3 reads TGCAGCGTGACAGTCTATGGCTACACCTTC. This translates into CSVTVYGYTF.

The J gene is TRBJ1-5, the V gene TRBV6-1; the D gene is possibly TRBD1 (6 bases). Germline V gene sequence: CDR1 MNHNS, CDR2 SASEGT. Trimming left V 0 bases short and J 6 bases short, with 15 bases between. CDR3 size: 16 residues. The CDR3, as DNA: TGTGCCAGCAGTGAAGCGCGGTACAGGGAAGGTCAGCCCCAGCATTTT. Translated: CASSEARYREGQPQHF.

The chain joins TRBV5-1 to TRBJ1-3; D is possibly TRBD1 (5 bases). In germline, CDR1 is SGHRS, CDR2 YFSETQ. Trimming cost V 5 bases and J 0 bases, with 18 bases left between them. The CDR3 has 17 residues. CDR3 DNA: TGCGCCAGCAGACAAGACAGTACCTACTACTCTGGAAACACCATATATTTT. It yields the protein CASRQDSTYYSGNTIYF.

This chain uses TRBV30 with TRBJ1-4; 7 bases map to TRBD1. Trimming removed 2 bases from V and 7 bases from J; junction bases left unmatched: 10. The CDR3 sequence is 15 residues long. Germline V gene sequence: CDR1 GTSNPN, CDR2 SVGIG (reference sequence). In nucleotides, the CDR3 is TGTGCCTGGAGTACGCGGAGACAGGGACGTGAAAAACTGTTTTTT. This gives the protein CAWSTRRQGREKLFF.

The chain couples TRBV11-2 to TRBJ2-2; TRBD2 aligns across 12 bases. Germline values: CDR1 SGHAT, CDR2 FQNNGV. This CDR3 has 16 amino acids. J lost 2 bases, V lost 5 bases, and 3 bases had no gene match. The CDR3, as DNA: TGTGCCAGCAGCCCTAGCGGGGGGGTTAACACCGGGGAGCTGTTTTTT. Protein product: CASSPSGGVNTGELFF.

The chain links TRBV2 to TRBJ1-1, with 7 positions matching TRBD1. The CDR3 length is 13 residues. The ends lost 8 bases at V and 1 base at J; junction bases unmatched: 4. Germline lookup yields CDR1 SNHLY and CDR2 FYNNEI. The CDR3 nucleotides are TGTGCCAGCTGGAGGACAGGGAACACTGAAGCTTTCTTT. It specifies CASWRTGNTEAFF.

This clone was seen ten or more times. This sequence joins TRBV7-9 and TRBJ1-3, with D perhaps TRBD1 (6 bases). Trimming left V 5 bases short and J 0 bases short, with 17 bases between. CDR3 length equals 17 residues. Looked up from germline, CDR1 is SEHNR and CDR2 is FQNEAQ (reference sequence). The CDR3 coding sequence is TGTGCCAGCAGCCCACTGACAGGACCATTCTCTGGAAACACCATATATTTT. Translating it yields CASSPLTGPFSGNTIYF.

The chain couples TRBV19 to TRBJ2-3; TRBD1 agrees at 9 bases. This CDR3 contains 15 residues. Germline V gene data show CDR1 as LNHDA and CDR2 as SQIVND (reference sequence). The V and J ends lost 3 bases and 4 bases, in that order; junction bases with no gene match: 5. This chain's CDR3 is CASSMLGTGSDTQYF. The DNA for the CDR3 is TGTGCCAGTAGTATGTTAGGGACAGGGTCAGATACGCAGTATTTT.